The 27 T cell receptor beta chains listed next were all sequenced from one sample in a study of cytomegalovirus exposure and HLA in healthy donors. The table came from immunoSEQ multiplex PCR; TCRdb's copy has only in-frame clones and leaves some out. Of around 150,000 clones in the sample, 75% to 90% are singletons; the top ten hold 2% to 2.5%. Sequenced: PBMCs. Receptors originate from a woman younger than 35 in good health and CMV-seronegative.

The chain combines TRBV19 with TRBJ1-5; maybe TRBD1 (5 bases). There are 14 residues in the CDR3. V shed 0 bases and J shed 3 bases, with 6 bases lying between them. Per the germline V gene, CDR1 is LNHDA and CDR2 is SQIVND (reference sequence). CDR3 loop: CASSIEDTNQPQHF. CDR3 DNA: TGTGCCAGTAGTATAGAGGACACCAATCAGCCCCAGCATTTT. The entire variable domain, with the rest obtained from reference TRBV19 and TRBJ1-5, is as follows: DGGITQSPKYLFRKEGQNVTLSCEQNLNHDAMYWYRQDPGQGLRLIYYSQIVNDFQKGDIAEGYSVSREKKESFPLTVTSAQKNPTAFYLCASSIEDTNQPQHFGDGTRLSIL.

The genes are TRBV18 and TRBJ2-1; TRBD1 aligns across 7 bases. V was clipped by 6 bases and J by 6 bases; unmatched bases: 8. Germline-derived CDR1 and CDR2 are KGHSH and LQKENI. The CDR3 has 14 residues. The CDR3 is CASSPGQWPNEQFF. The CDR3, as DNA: TGTGCCAGCTCTCCGGGACAGTGGCCCAATGAGCAGTTCTTC.

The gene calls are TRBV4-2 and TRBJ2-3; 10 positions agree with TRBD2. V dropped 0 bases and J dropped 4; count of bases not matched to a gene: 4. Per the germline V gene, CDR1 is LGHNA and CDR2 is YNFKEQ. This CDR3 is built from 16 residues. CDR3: CASSQELSGGADTQYF. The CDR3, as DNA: TGTGCCAGCAGCCAAGAATTGAGCGGGGGGGCAGATACGCAGTATTTT.

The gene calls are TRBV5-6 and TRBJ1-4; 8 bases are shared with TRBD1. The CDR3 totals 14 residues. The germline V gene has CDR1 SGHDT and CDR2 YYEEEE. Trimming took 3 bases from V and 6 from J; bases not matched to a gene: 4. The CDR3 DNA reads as TGTGCCAGCAGCTCTCAGGGGGCGCATGAAAAACTGTTTTTT. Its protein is CASSSQGAHEKLFF.

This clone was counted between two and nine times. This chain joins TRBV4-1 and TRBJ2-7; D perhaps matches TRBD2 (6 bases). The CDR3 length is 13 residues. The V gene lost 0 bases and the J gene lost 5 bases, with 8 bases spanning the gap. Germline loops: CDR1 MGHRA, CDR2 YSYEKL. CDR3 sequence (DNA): TGCGCCAGCAGCCAAGATCCGGGGGACGAGCAGTACTTC. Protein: CASSQDPGDEQYF.

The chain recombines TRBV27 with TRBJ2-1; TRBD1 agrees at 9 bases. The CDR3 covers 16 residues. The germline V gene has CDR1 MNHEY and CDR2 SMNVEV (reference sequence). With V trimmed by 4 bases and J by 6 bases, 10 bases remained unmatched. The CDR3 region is CASSSYDRGMFNEQFF. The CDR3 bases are TGTGCCAGCAGTTCCTACGACAGGGGGATGTTCAATGAGCAGTTCTTC.

The CDR3 sequence is CASSYPGGPNTGELFF. The CDR3 nucleotides are TGCGCCAGCAGCTACCCGGGGGGGCCGAACACCGGGGAGCTGTTTTTT. The chain carries TRBV4-1 and TRBJ2-2; 8 bases line up with TRBD2. The J segment lost 0 bases and the V segment lost 5 bases, leaving 5 bases of the junction unmatched. Germline loops: CDR1 MGHRA, CDR2 YSYEKL. The CDR3 loop spans 16 amino acids.

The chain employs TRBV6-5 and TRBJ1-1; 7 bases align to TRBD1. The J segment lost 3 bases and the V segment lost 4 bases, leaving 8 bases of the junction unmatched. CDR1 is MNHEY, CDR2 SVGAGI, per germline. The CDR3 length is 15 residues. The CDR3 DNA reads TGTGCCAGCAGTTTCAACAGGGGAAAAGACACTGAAGCTTTCTTT. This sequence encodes CASSFNRGKDTEAFF.

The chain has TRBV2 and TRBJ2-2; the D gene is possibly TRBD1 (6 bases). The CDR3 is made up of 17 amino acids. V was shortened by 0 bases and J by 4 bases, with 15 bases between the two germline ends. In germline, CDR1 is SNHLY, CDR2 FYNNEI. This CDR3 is CASSEALQGPSTGELFF. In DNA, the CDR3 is TGTGCCAGCAGTGAAGCGCTTCAGGGGCCCTCCACCGGGGAGCTGTTTTTT.

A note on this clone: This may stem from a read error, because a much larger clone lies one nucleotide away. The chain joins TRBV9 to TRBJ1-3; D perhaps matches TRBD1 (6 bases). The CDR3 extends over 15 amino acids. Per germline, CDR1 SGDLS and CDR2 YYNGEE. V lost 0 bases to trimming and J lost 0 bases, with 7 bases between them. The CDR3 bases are TGTGCCAGCAGCGTAGGGACAGTCTCTGGAAACACCATATATTTT. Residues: CASSVGTVSGNTIYF.

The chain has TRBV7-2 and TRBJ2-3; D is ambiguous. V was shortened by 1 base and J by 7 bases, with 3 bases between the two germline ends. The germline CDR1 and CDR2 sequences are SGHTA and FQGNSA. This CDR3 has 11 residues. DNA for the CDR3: TGTGCCAGCAGCTTAGTTAATACGCAGTATTTT. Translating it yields CASSLVNTQYF.

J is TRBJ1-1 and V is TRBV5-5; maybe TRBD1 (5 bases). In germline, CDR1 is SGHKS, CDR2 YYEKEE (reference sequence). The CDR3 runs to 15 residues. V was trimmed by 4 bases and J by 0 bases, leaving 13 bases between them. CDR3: CASSLQGDMNTEAFF. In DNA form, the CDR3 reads TGTGCCAGCAGCCTCCAAGGGGATATGAACACTGAAGCTTTCTTT.

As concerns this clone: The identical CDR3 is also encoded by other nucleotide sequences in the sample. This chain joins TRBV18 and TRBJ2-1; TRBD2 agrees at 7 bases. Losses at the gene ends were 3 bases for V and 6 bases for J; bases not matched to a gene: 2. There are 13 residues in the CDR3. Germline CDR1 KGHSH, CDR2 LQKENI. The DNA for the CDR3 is TGTGCCAGCTCACCCCCGGGAGGCAATGAGCAGTTCTTC. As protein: CASSPPGGNEQFF.

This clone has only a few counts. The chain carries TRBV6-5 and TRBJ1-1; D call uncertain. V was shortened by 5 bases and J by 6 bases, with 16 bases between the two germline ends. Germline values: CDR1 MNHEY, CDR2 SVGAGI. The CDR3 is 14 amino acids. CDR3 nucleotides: TGTGCCAGCAGTCGAAACGGGGAAATCGCTGAAGCTTTCTTT. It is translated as CASSRNGEIAEAFF.

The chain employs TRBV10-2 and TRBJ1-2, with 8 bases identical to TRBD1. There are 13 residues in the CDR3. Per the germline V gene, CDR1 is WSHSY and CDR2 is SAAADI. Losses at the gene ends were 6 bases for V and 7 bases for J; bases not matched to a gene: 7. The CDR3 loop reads CASSSTGGGGYTF. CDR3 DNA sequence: TGCGCCAGCAGCAGTACAGGGGGGGGTGGCTACACCTTC.

CDR3 nucleotides: TGTGCCAGCAGTCAACAGAGTAACTATGGCTACACCTTC. This codes for CASSQQSNYGYTF. This chain links TRBV6-5 with TRBJ1-2, with D unclear. The CDR3 is 13 residues long. V was cut by 5 bases and J by 1 base, with 8 bases left in between. Looked up from germline, CDR1 is MNHEY and CDR2 is SVGAGI.

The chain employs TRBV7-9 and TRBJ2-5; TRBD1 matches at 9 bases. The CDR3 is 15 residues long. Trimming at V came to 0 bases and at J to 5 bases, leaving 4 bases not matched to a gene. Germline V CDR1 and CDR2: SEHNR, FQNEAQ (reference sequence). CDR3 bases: TGTGCCAGCAGCTTAGCTACAGGGGGCGCGGAGACCCAGTACTTC. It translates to CASSLATGGAETQYF.

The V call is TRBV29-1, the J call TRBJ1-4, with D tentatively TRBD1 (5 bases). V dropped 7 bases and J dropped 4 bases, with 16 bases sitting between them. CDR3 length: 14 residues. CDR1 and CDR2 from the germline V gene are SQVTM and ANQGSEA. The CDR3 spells CSAPVAGLNEKLFF. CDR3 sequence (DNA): TGCAGCGCCCCTGTCGCGGGGCTTAATGAAAAACTGTTTTTT. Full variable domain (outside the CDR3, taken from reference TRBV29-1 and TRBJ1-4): SAVISQKPSRDICQRGTSLTIQCQVDSQVTMMFWYRQQPGQSLTLIATANQGSEATYESGFVIDKFPISRPNLTFSTLTVSNMSPEDSSIYLCSAPVAGLNEKLFFGSGTQLSVL.

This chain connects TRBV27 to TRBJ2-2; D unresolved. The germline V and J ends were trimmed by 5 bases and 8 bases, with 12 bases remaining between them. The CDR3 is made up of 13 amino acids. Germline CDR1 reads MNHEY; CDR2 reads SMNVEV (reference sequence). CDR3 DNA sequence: TGTGCCAGCAGTCCCGGGTTCTGGGGGGAGCTGTTTTTT. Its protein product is CASSPGFWGELFF.

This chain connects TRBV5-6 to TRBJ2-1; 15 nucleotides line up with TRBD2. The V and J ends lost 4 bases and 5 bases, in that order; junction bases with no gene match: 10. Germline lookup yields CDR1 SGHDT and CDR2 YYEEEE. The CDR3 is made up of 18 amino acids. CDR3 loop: CASSVWTSGRAWNNEQFF. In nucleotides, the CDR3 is TGTGCCAGCAGCGTATGGACTAGCGGGAGGGCCTGGAACAATGAGCAGTTCTTC.

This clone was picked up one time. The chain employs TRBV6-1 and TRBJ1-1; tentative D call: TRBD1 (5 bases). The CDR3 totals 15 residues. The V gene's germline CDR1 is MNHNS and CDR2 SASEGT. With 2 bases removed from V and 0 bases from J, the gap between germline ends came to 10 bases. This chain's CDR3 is CASSERRGMNTEAFF. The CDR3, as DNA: TGTGCCAGCAGTGAAAGGAGGGGTATGAACACTGAAGCTTTCTTT.

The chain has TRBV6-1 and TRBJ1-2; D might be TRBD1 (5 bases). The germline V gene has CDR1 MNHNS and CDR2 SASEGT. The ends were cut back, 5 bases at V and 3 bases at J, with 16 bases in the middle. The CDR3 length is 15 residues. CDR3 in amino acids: CASSLGHNRDYGYTF. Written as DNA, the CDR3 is TGTGCCAGCAGTCTCGGACATAACCGGGACTATGGCTACACCTTC.

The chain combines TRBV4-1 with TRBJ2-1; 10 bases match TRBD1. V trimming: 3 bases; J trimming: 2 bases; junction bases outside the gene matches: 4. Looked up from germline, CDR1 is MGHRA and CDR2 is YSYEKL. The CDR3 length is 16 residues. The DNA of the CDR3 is TGCGCCAGCAGCCATGCCGGGACAGGGGCCTACAATGAGCAGTTCTTC. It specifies CASSHAGTGAYNEQFF.

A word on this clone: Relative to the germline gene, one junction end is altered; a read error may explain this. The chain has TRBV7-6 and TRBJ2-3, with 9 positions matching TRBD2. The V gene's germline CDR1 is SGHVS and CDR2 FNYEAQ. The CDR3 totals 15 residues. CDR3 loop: CASSPSGTSIDTQYF. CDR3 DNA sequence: TGTGCCAGCAGCCCATCCGGGACTAGCATAGATACGCAGTATTTT.

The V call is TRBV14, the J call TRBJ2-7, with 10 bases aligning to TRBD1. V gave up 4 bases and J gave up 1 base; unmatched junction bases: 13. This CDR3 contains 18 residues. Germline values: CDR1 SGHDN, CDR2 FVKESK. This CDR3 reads CASSRLGTGVSGSYEQYF. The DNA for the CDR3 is TGTGCCAGCAGCCGCCTCGGGACAGGGGTTTCAGGTTCCTACGAGCAGTACTTC.

The DNA for the CDR3 is TGTGCCAGCAGCTTGGAGTTACTGGGGGCGGAACGTGATGGCTACACCTTC. This gives the protein CASSLELLGAERDGYTF. The chain couples TRBV5-4 to TRBJ1-2; D is possibly TRBD1 (6 bases). Germline lookup yields CDR1 SGHNT and CDR2 YYREEE (reference sequence). V was pared by 0 bases and J by 6 bases, with 21 bases between. This CDR3 region has 17 residues.

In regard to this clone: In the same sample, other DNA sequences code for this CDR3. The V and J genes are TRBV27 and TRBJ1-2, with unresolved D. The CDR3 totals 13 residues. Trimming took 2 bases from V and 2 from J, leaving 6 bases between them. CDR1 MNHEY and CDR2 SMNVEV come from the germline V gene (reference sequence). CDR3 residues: CASSLGPNYGYTF. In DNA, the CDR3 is TGTGCCAGCAGTTTAGGCCCGAACTATGGCTACACCTTC.